Listed here are 9 T cell receptor beta chains from one sample, sequenced in a study of shared clonotypes between healthy human individuals. Libraries were prepared by immunoSEQ multiplex PCR; TCRdb keeps only in-frame clonotypes and omits some of them. This table holds about 2 million clones, about 95% found once. It was CD45RO-negative cells, positively selected for CCR7, that made up naive CD8 cells, with terminally differentiated effector memory CD45RA+ cells excluded. The sample comprised naive CD8+ T cells sorted from blood. The receptors shown here come from a man aged 18 to 30 in good health.

As concerns this clone: Different DNA sequences within this sample yield the same CDR3. V usage is TRBV6-6 and J usage is TRBJ2-7; D is undetermined. V lost 0 bases and J lost 2, with 8 bases in between. CDR3 length: 14 residues. The V gene's germline CDR1 is MNHNY and CDR2 SVGAGI (reference sequence). CDR3 sequence (DNA): TGTGCCAGCAGTTACTCGAGCCCTGCCTACGAGCAGTACTTC. Protein: CASSYSSPAYEQYF.

This chain links TRBV12-5 with TRBJ2-1, with TRBD2 identical over 10 bases. Germline CDR1 reads LGHNT; CDR2 reads FRNRAP. Losses at the gene ends were 0 bases for V and 6 bases for J; bases not matched to a gene: 5. This CDR3 spans 16 amino acids. The CDR3 DNA sequence: TGTGCTAGTGGTTTGGTAGCTAGCGGGAGTCTCAATGAGCAGTTCTTC. It encodes CASGLVASGSLNEQFF.

This chain joins TRBV15 and TRBJ2-5, with D possibly being TRBD2 (7 bases). The CDR3 covers 15 residues. The germline gives CDR1 LNHNV, CDR2 YYDKDF (reference sequence). V was pared by 5 bases and J by 3 bases, with 16 bases between. CDR3 coding DNA: TGTGCCACCAGCGCCTCCCCGGGGGGCGAAGAGACCCAGTACTTC. Its translation is CATSASPGGEETQYF.

The J gene is TRBJ1-5, the V gene TRBV30; D is unclear. Germline V lookup: CDR1 GTSNPN, CDR2 SVGIG (reference sequence). CDR3 size: 12 residues. The germline V and J ends were trimmed by 0 bases and 4 bases, with 4 bases remaining between them. CDR3 in amino acids: CAWSVENQPQHF. DNA for the CDR3: TGTGCCTGGAGTGTAGAAAATCAGCCCCAGCATTTT. The full variable domain, completed using reference TRBV30 and TRBJ1-5, is SQTIHQWPATLVQPVGSPLSLECTVEGTSNPNLYWYRQAAGRGLQLLFYSVGIGQISSEVPQNLSASRPQDRQFILSSKKLLLSDSGFYLCAWSVENQPQHFGDGTRLSIL.

Only one count was recorded for this clone. The chain couples TRBV27 to TRBJ1-2; D is uncertain. With 6 bases removed from V and 3 bases from J, the gap between germline ends came to 14 bases. The germline gives CDR1 MNHEY, CDR2 SMNVEV (reference sequence). The CDR3 length is 14 residues. The DNA for the CDR3 is TGTGCCAGCAGACCTACCCCGCGTGACTATGGCTACACCTTC. Translation: CASRPTPRDYGYTF.

This CDR3 reads CAWSPRGGSYGYTF. CDR3 coding DNA: TGTGCCTGGAGTCCACGGGGGGGGTCCTATGGCTACACCTTC. The chain recombines TRBV30 with TRBJ1-2, with TRBD1 as a possible D gene (5 bases). V lost 2 bases, J lost 4 bases, and 14 bases lay in between. CDR1 is GTSNPN, CDR2 SVGIG, per germline (reference sequence). This CDR3 is built from 14 residues.

V and J are TRBV7-9 and TRBJ1-2; D is perhaps TRBD1 (5 bases). The germline V and J ends were trimmed by 4 bases and 8 bases, with 8 bases remaining between them. Per the germline V gene, CDR1 is SEHNR and CDR2 is FQNEAQ (reference sequence). The CDR3 is 11 residues long. The CDR3 spells CASSWGQGYTF. CDR3 DNA sequence: TGTGCCAGCAGCTGGGGCCAAGGCTACACCTTC. Supplemented by reference TRBV7-9 and TRBJ1-2, the full variable domain reads DTGVSQNPRHKITKRGQNVTFRCDPISEHNRLYWYRQTLGQGPEFLTYFQNEAQLEKSRLLSDRFSAERPKGSFSTLEIQRTEQGDSAMYLCASSWGQGYTFGSGTRLTVV.

The V call is TRBV10-1, the J call TRBJ2-7; the D gene could be TRBD1 or TRBD2 (5 bases each). V dropped 2 bases and J dropped 7 bases, with 12 bases sitting between them. Germline V CDR1 and CDR2: WNHNN, SYGVQD (reference sequence). The CDR3 length is 13 residues. The CDR3 spells CASSEGTPGEQYF. In DNA, the CDR3 is TGCGCCAGCAGTGAGGGGACCCCTGGGGAGCAGTACTTC.

This clone was observed once. V is TRBV5-1 and J is TRBJ1-6; 7 nucleotides line up with TRBD1. After removal of 3 bases from V and 8 bases from J, the junction contained 5 bases not matched to a gene. Germline V gives CDR1 SGHRS, CDR2 YFSETQ. The CDR3 is made up of 14 amino acids. This CDR3 is CASSSDRTYSPLHF. The CDR3 bases are TGCGCCAGCAGCTCGGACAGGACCTATTCACCCCTCCACTTT.